A single sample gave rise to the 10 T cell receptor beta chains below, sequenced in a study of T cell responses to AZD1222 COVID-19 vaccine. The data were produced by immunoSEQ multiplex PCR, yet TCRdb's version contains in-frame clones alone and is incomplete. This table has about 180,000 clones, 88% appearing once. This specimen was peripheral blood, taken on day 0 of AZD1222 vaccination. The receptors come from an adult in good health.

This clone occurred many times. The chain combines TRBV14 with TRBJ2-5; perhaps TRBD1 as D (6 bases). Germline CDR1 and CDR2: SGHDN and FVKESK. Trimming stripped 2 bases from V and 5 bases from J, with 12 bases between. The CDR3 is made up of 14 amino acids. The CDR3 reads CASSQWDTRETQYF. Written as DNA, the CDR3 is TGTGCCAGCAGCCAATGGGACACGAGGGAGACCCAGTACTTC.

The chain has TRBV11-1 and TRBJ1-1; D not resolved. V lost 2 bases and J lost 4, with 11 bases in between. CDR3 length: 14 amino acids. Germline CDR1 SGHAT, CDR2 FQDESV (reference sequence). In DNA, the CDR3 is TGTGCCAGCAGCTTAAACTCGGGCAGCACTGAAGCTTTCTTT. This sequence encodes CASSLNSGSTEAFF. Looking up the rest from reference TRBV11-1 and TRBJ1-1 gives the full variable domain: EAEVAQSPRYKITEKSQAVAFWCDPISGHATLYWYRQILGQGPELLVQFQDESVVDDSQLPKDRFSAERLKGVDSTLKIQPAELGDSAMYLCASSLNSGSTEAFFGQGTRLTVV.

The chain couples TRBV6-4 to TRBJ2-1, with no clear D. CDR3 size: 9 residues. CDR1 is MRHNA, CDR2 SNTAGT, per germline. V was cut by 9 bases and J by 7 bases, with 4 bases left in between. The CDR3 bases are TGTGCCAGATTGAATGAGCAGTTCTTC. It translates to CARLNEQFF.

The rearrangement joins TRBV15 to TRBJ2-2; TRBD1 might be the D (6 bases). Trimming stripped 1 base from V and 5 bases from J, with 8 bases between. CDR3 length: 14 amino acids. Germline V lookup: CDR1 LNHNV, CDR2 YYDKDF (reference sequence). DNA of the CDR3: TGTGCCACCAGCAGAGGGACAGCTACCGGGGAGCTGTTTTTT. Its protein product is CATSRGTATGELFF. The variable domain in full, with the rest retrieved from reference TRBV15 and TRBJ2-2, is DAMVIQNPRYQVTQFGKPVTLSCSQTLNHNVMYWYQQKSSQAPKLLFHYYDKDFNNEADTPDNFQSRRPNTSFCFLDIRSPGLGDTAMYLCATSRGTATGELFFGEGSRLTVL.

The chain joins TRBV5-1 to TRBJ2-7, with D possibly TRBD2 on 7 matching bases. The V and J ends lost 4 bases and 1 base respectively, with 18 bases between them. The germline V gene encodes CDR1 SGHRS and CDR2 YFSETQ. The CDR3 is 16 residues long. The CDR3 reads CASSPKGGSSSYEQYF. The CDR3 bases are TGCGCCAGCAGCCCCAAGGGGGGGTCCAGTTCCTACGAGCAGTACTTC.

V usage is TRBV2 and J usage is TRBJ2-3, with D maybe TRBD1 (5 bases). V was cut by 6 bases and J by 2 bases, with 24 bases left in between. The V gene's germline CDR1 is SNHLY and CDR2 FYNNEI. CDR3 length: 18 residues. The CDR3: CASRTPTGPRANTDTQYF. CDR3 nucleotide sequence: TGTGCCAGCAGAACACCCACCGGGCCCAGGGCTAACACAGATACGCAGTATTTT.

The chain joins TRBV28 to TRBJ1-1; no definite D call. Germline loops: CDR1 MDHEN, CDR2 SYDVKM. The CDR3 consists of 11 residues. The germline V and J ends were trimmed by 7 bases and 1 base, with 4 bases remaining between them. The CDR3: CASKGNTEAFF. CDR3 DNA: TGTGCCAGCAAGGGGAACACTGAAGCTTTCTTT.

The chain has TRBV29-1 and TRBJ1-2; D is uncertain. The ends were cut back, 4 bases at V and 4 bases at J, with 16 bases in the middle. This CDR3 is 14 amino acids long. Germline CDR1 SQVTM, CDR2 ANQGSEA. The chain's CDR3 is CSVGGSERLYGYTF. CDR3 DNA sequence: TGCAGCGTTGGCGGGTCAGAGAGACTCTATGGCTACACCTTC.

The rearrangement joins TRBV7-9 to TRBJ1-5; D not certain. Germline-derived CDR1 and CDR2 are SEHNR and FQNEAQ (reference sequence). The CDR3 is 14 residues long. V lost 1 base and J 11 bases, leaving 15 bases between the germline ends. CDR3 protein: CASSLGSSPESQHF. The CDR3 DNA follows: TGTGCCAGCAGCTTAGGATCGTCGCCCGAGTCCCAGCATTTT.

The rearrangement joins TRBV7-2 to TRBJ2-3; 9 bases fit TRBD2. The CDR3 sequence is 16 residues long. Trimming removed 0 bases from V and 6 bases from J; junction bases left unmatched: 7. Germline CDR1 reads SGHTA; CDR2 reads FQGNSA. DNA of the CDR3: TGTGCCAGCAGCTTAGCGTCCAGCGGGGGGTGGGATACGCAGTATTTT. Its translation is CASSLASSGGWDTQYF.